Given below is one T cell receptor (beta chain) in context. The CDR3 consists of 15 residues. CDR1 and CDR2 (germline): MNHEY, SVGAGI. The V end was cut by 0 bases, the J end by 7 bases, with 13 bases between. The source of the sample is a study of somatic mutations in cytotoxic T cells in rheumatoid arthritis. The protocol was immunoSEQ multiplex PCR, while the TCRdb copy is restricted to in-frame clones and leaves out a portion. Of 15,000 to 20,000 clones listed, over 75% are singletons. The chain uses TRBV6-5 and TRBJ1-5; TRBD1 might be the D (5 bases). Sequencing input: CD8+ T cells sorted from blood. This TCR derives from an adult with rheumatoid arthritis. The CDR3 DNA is TGTGCCAGCAGTTACTCGGGCGGGGGTTGGCAGCCCCAGCATTTT. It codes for CASSYSGGGWQPQHF.